These 26 T cell receptor beta chains share one sample of origin, sequenced in a study of naive and memory T cell subsets. Both TRBC1 and TRBC2 were covered by a beta constant-region primer of two equimolar oligonucleotides. Four rounds of PCR amplified the ligated cDNA using nested alpha and beta constant-region primers plus SP2. One entry per CDR3 protein, called by TCRdb with MiXCR from the UMI-ligation and nested PCR reads. The data show approximately 80,000 distinct CDR3 sequences, roughly 9.3% seen once. What was sequenced was naive CD8+ T cells from blood. The source is a human donor in good health.

This clonotype appeared a few times. CDR3 sequence (DNA): TGTGCCAGCAGTTACAGTAGTAGGACTGAAGCTTTCTTT. Translating gives CASSYSSRTEAFF. The V and J genes are TRBV6-2 or TRBV6-3 and TRBJ1-1; D not certain. Trimming stripped 2 bases from V and 5 bases from J, with 9 bases between. Germline lookup yields CDR1 MNHEY and CDR2 SVGEGT. The CDR3 extends over 13 amino acids.

This clonotype was counted at least ten times. This chain uses TRBV25-1 with TRBJ1-1; no reliable D call. The ends were cut back, 6 bases at V and 4 bases at J, with 30 bases in the middle. The CDR3 contains 19 residues. Germline CDR1 MGHDK, CDR2 SYGVNS. CDR3 sequence: CASSQYLLEWRVLATEAFF. CDR3 in DNA: TGTGCCAGCAGCCAATATCTACTTGAATGGCGGGTTTTGGCCACTGAAGCTTTCTTT.

This clonotype showed up many times. The V and J genes are TRBV6-5 and TRBJ1-2; D is uncertain. This CDR3 has 13 amino acids. V was clipped by 6 bases and J by 1 base, with 9 bases between them. Germline V gene lookup returns CDR1 MNHEY and CDR2 SVGAGI. CDR3 region: CASRLKVNYGYTF. The CDR3 coding sequence is TGTGCCAGCAGACTGAAAGTTAACTATGGCTACACCTTC.

On this clonotype itself: Just one base apart from a much larger clone, this may be a read error. The genes are TRBV29-1 and TRBJ2-7; unclear D gene. The V gene lost 2 bases and the J gene lost 2 bases, with 10 bases spanning the gap. CDR1 is SQVTM and CDR2 is ANQGSEA in the germline V gene. The length of the CDR3 is 13 residues. The CDR3 region has the DNA TGCAGCGTTGAACTGGAACCCCCCTACGAGCAGTACTTC. As protein: CSVELEPPYEQYF.

This clonotype was detected ten times or more. The chain is built from TRBV29-1 and TRBJ2-7, with D perhaps TRBD1 (6 bases). Trimming shortened V by 8 bases and J by 0 bases, and 23 bases separated the two germline ends. This CDR3 has 16 residues. Germline V gene data show CDR1 as SQVTM and CDR2 as ANQGSEA. CDR3 region: CSTRTVGDGFSYEQYF. CDR3 DNA sequence: TGCAGCACTAGGACAGTTGGTGACGGCTTCTCCTACGAGCAGTACTTC.

The chain employs TRBV24-1 and TRBJ1-2, with 8 bases that match TRBD1. The CDR3 contains 14 residues. Germline V gene sequence: CDR1 KGHDR, CDR2 SFDVKD. With V trimmed by 4 bases and J by 3 bases, 3 bases remained unmatched. CDR3 sequence: CATSDPGQDYGYTF. CDR3 in DNA: TGTGCCACCAGTGACCCGGGACAGGACTATGGCTACACCTTC.

This clonotype appeared many times. The gene calls are TRBV9 and TRBJ2-7; D gene unclear. Germline-derived CDR1 and CDR2 are SGDLS and YYNGEE. CDR3 length: 13 amino acids. The ends were cut back, 3 bases at V and 0 bases at J, with 7 bases in the middle. The CDR3 protein is CASSGQSSYEQYF. In DNA, the CDR3 is TGTGCCAGCAGCGGTCAGTCCTCCTACGAGCAGTACTTC.

This sequence joins TRBV5-1 and TRBJ2-5, with TRBD1 matching over 10 bases. The CDR3 covers 17 residues. Per the germline V gene, CDR1 is SGHRS and CDR2 is YFSETQ. V trimming: 4 bases; J trimming: 1 base; junction bases outside the gene matches: 10. Here the CDR3 DNA reads TGCGCCAGCAGCACGAGAGGGACAGGGGCTTTCCAAGAGACCCAGTACTTC. Translated: CASSTRGTGAFQETQYF. Looking up the rest from reference TRBV5-1 and TRBJ2-5 gives the full variable domain: KAGVTQTPRYLIKTRGQQVTLSCSPISGHRSVSWYQQTPGQGLQFLFEYFSETQRNKGNFPGRFSGRQFSNSRSEMNVSTLELGDSALYLCASSTRGTGAFQETQYFGPGTRLLVL.

This clonotype has just a few counts. The chain joins TRBV4-1 to TRBJ2-7; TRBD1 agrees at 7 bases. Germline V gene data show CDR1 as MGHRA and CDR2 as YSYEKL. CDR3 length equals 14 residues. V lost 3 bases, J lost 6 bases, and 8 bases stayed unmatched. For the CDR3, the DNA is TGCGCCAGCAGCCACGCACTGACAGGGAGCGAGCAGTACTTC. Its protein is CASSHALTGSEQYF.

CDR3 region: CAISEVAANNEQFF. As DNA, the CDR3 is TGTGCCATCAGTGAAGTAGCGGCGAACAATGAGCAGTTCTTC. The chain employs TRBV10-3 and TRBJ2-1, with a possible D match to TRBD2 (6 bases). Trimming left V 3 bases short and J 5 bases short, with 11 bases between. The CDR3 has 14 residues. Germline CDR1 reads ENHRY; CDR2 reads SYGVKD.

This clonotype has a count of ten or more. The gene calls are TRBV4-1 and TRBJ1-1, with D maybe TRBD1 (5 bases). This CDR3 region has 13 residues. Trimming pared 5 bases from V and 0 bases from J, leaving 7 bases between. Germline V gene data show CDR1 as MGHRA and CDR2 as YSYEKL. CDR3 DNA: TGCGCCAGCAGCACAGGCATGAACACTGAAGCTTTCTTT. This gives the protein CASSTGMNTEAFF.

The chain has TRBV9 and TRBJ2-7; 9 nucleotides agree with TRBD1. From germline, CDR1 is SGDLS and CDR2 YYNGEE. The length of the CDR3 is 14 residues. The ends lost 4 bases at V and 9 bases at J; junction bases unmatched: 11. The CDR3 nucleotides read TGTGCCAGCAGCCCACGGACAGGGGAGATTTTGCAGTACTTC. Translating it yields CASSPRTGEILQYF.

This clonotype was counted only a few times. This CDR3 reads CASSQLASGRYNEQFF. Here the CDR3 DNA reads TGCGCCAGCAGCCAATTGGCTAGCGGCCGGTACAATGAGCAGTTCTTC. The chain joins TRBV4-3 to TRBJ2-1, with TRBD2 identical over 7 bases. This CDR3 is built from 16 residues. The germline V gene has CDR1 LGHNA and CDR2 YSLEER. J gave up 4 bases and V 2 bases, and 8 bases lay outside the gene matches.

The chain couples TRBV27 to TRBJ1-6; perhaps TRBD1 as D (6 bases). Trimming shortened V by 5 bases and J by 10 bases, and 15 bases separated the two germline ends. Germline loops: CDR1 MNHEY, CDR2 SMNVEV (reference sequence). This CDR3 has 14 residues. CDR3 bases: TGTGCCAGCAGTAAAACCGGGGGGCTATCACCCCTCCACTTT. It yields the protein CASSKTGGLSPLHF.

This clonotype was observed a handful of times. The chain recombines TRBV12-3 or TRBV12-4 with TRBJ2-7; maybe TRBD2 (5 bases). CDR3 length equals 14 residues. V shed 1 base and J shed 6 bases, with 13 bases lying between them. CDR3 amino acids: CASSLGGLAAEQYF. Here the CDR3 DNA reads TGTGCCAGCAGTTTAGGCGGTCTAGCAGCCGAGCAGTACTTC.

The chain carries TRBV20-1 and TRBJ2-3, with TRBD2 as a possible D gene (5 bases). The V and J ends lost 3 bases and 0 bases respectively, with 31 bases between them. The CDR3 loop spans 21 amino acids. Germline CDR1 is DFQATT and CDR2 is SNEGSKA (reference sequence). This CDR3 reads CSASEYGGSTDMRYSTDTQYF. The CDR3 DNA sequence: TGCAGTGCTAGTGAATATGGCGGGTCTACCGATATGAGATATAGCACAGATACGCAGTATTTT.

This clonotype was counted ten times or more. The J gene is TRBJ2-1, the V gene TRBV7-9; D is ambiguous. The CDR3 sequence is 12 residues long. The V end was cut by 5 bases, the J end by 6 bases, with 8 bases between. Germline CDR1 is SEHNR and CDR2 is FQNEAQ (reference sequence). The CDR3 sequence is CASSQRSNEQFF. The CDR3 DNA follows: TGTGCCAGCAGCCAACGGAGCAATGAGCAGTTCTTC.

The chain carries TRBV25-1 and TRBJ2-1; 11 bases are shared with TRBD2. Germline trimming cut 3 bases from V and 6 bases from J; bases unmatched to any gene: 7. The CDR3 runs to 16 residues. CDR1 MGHDK and CDR2 SYGVNS come from the germline V gene. The CDR3 nucleotides read TGTGCCAGCAGTGATCCCTTAGCGGGAGGGGGCAATGAGCAGTTCTTC. This codes for CASSDPLAGGGNEQFF.

This clonotype was counted ten times or more. The chain has TRBV30 and TRBJ2-3; 8 nucleotides align to TRBD2. Germline V gene sequence: CDR1 GTSNPN, CDR2 SVGIG (reference sequence). The CDR3 consists of 14 residues. Losses at the gene ends were 0 bases for V and 4 bases for J; bases not matched to a gene: 3. CDR3 in amino acids: CAWSVAGAADTQYF. CDR3 nucleotides: TGTGCCTGGAGTGTAGCGGGAGCGGCAGATACGCAGTATTTT.

The chain joins TRBV28 to TRBJ1-5, with D possibly being TRBD1 (5 bases). CDR3 length equals 14 residues. V dropped 6 bases and J dropped 2 bases, with 11 bases sitting between them. The germline gives CDR1 MDHEN, CDR2 SYDVKM. CDR3 sequence (DNA): TGTGCCAGCAGGAACCGGGACGGCAATCAGCCCCAGCATTTT. Its translation: CASRNRDGNQPQHF. The whole variable domain, filled in from reference TRBV28 and TRBJ1-5, reads DVKVTQSSRYLVKRTGEKVFLECVQDMDHENMFWYRQDPGLGLRLIYFSYDVKMKEKGDIPEGYSVSREKKERFSLILESASTNQTSMYLCASRNRDGNQPQHFGDGTRLSIL.

This clonotype was detected ten times or more. The genes are TRBV28 and TRBJ1-5; D call uncertain. Germline values: CDR1 MDHEN, CDR2 SYDVKM. This CDR3 contains 14 residues. V gave up 2 bases and J gave up 2 bases, with 7 bases separating them. The CDR3 sequence: CASSLGQGNQPQHF. CDR3 sequence (DNA): TGTGCCAGCAGTTTAGGGCAGGGCAATCAGCCCCAGCATTTT.

The rearrangement joins TRBV28 to TRBJ1-2, with TRBD1 matching 7 bases. CDR3 length equals 12 residues. The V segment lost 7 bases and the J segment 8 bases; nucleotides outside the gene matches: 7. Germline CDR1 is MDHEN and CDR2 is SYDVKM. CDR3 region: CASIQQGNGYTF. In nucleotides, the CDR3 is TGTGCCAGCATTCAACAGGGGAACGGCTACACCTTC.

The chain carries TRBV7-6 and TRBJ2-1, with D perhaps matching TRBD1 or TRBD2 (5 bases each). The V end was cut by 0 bases, the J end by 6 bases, with 9 bases between. Germline CDR1 SGHVS, CDR2 FNYEAQ. CDR3 length: 14 amino acids. CDR3 sequence (DNA): TGTGCCAGCAGCTTAGCGCTTGGGGGCAATGAGCAGTTCTTC. Protein sequence: CASSLALGGNEQFF.

This clonotype was counted only a few times. V gene TRBV28 combines with J gene TRBJ1-1; D is uncertain. CDR3 length: 14 amino acids. Germline CDR1 and CDR2: MDHEN and SYDVKM. The germline V and J ends were trimmed by 8 bases and 4 bases, with 17 bases remaining between them. This CDR3 reads CASCRATDGTEAFF. CDR3 bases: TGTGCCAGCTGTAGGGCGACCGATGGCACTGAAGCTTTCTTT.

This clonotype was detected only a few times. This sequence joins TRBV7-9 and TRBJ2-7, with 12 bases lining up with TRBD1. This CDR3 comprises 15 residues. V gave up 5 bases and J gave up 5 bases; unmatched junction bases: 7. Per germline, CDR1 SEHNR and CDR2 FQNEAQ (reference sequence). This CDR3 reads CASSNRDRGLNEQYF. The CDR3 DNA reads TGTGCCAGCAGCAACCGGGACAGGGGGCTCAACGAGCAGTACTTC.

This clonotype has a count of ten or more. This chain joins TRBV20-1 and TRBJ2-7; 9 nucleotides align to TRBD2. CDR3 length: 13 amino acids. Trimming removed 2 bases from V and 3 bases from J; junction bases left unmatched: 2. Germline V gives CDR1 DFQATT, CDR2 SNEGSKA (reference sequence). In DNA form, the CDR3 reads TGCAGTGCTAGACTAGCGGGGCTCTACGAGCAGTACTTC. This encodes CSARLAGLYEQYF.